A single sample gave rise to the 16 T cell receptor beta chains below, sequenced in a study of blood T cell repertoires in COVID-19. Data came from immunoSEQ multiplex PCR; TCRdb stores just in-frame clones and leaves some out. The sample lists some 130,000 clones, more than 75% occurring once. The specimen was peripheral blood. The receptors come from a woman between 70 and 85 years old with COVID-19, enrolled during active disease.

The CDR3 DNA reads TGTGCCAGCAGTGATGCAGGACTCAATTCACCCCTCCACTTT. This encodes CASSDAGLNSPLHF. The genes are TRBV2 and TRBJ1-6; D is undetermined. Germline V CDR1 and CDR2: SNHLY, FYNNEI. This CDR3 spans 14 amino acids. Trimming shortened V by 3 bases and J by 7 bases, and 10 bases separated the two germline ends. The full variable domain, with the rest looked up from reference TRBV2 and TRBJ1-6, is EPEVTQTPSHQVTQMGQEVILRCVPISNHLYFYWYRQILGQKVEFLVSFYNNEISEKSEIFDDQFSVERPDGSNFTLKIRSTKLEDSAMYFCASSDAGLNSPLHFGNGTRLTVT.

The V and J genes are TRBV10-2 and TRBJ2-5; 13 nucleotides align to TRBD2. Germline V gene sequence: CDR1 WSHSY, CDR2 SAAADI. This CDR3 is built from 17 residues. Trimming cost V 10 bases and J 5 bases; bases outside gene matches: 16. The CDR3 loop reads CATTKGEPGLAGETQYF. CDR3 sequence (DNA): TGCGCCACCACCAAAGGAGAACCGGGACTAGCGGGGGAGACCCAGTACTTC.

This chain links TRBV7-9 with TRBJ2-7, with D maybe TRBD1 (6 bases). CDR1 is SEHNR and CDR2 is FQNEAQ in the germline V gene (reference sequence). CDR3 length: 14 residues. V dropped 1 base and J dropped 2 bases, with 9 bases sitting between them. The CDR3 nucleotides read TGTGCCAGCAGCTTAGGAACAGGGACCTACGAGCAGTACTTC. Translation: CASSLGTGTYEQYF.

CDR3 sequence (DNA): TGTGCCAGCAAGTCTACGGGGGGAGCCTCCTACAATGAGCAGTTCTTC. This sequence encodes CASKSTGGASYNEQFF. The chain has TRBV27 and TRBJ2-1; TRBD2 matches at 7 bases. This CDR3 is 16 amino acids long. With V trimmed by 7 bases and J by 0 bases, 9 bases remained unmatched. The germline CDR1 and CDR2 sequences are MNHEY and SMNVEV (reference sequence).

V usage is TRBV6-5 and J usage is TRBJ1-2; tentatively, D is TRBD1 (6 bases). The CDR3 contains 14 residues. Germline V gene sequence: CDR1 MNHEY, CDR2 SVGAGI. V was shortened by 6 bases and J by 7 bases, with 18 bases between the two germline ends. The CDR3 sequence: CASSITQGIGGYTF. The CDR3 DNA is TGTGCCAGCAGCATAACACAGGGAATCGGTGGCTACACCTTC.

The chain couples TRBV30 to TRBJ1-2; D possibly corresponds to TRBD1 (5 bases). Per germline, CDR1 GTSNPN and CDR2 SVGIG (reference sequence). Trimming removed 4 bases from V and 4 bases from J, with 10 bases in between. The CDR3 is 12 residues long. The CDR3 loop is CAWNNGGYGYTF. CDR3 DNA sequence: TGTGCCTGGAACAACGGGGGCTATGGCTACACCTTC.

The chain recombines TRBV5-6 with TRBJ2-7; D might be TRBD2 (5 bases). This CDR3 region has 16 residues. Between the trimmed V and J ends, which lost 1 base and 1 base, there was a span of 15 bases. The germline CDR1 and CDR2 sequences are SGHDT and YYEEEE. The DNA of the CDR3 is TGTGCCAGCAGCTTGTTCGGTCGGGGTACGTCCTACGAGCAGTACTTC. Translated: CASSLFGRGTSYEQYF. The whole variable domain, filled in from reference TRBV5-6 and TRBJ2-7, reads DAGVTQSPTHLIKTRGQQVTLRCSPKSGHDTVSWYQQALGQGPQFIFQYYEEEERQRGNFPDRFSGHQFPNYSSELNVNALLLGDSALYLCASSLFGRGTSYEQYFGPGTRLTVT.

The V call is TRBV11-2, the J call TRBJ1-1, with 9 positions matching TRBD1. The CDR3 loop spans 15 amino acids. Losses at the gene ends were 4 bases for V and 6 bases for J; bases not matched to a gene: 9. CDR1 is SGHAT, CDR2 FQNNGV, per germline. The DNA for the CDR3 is TGTGCCAGCAGCTCCAGGACAGGGGCCTACGCTGAAGCTTTCTTT. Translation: CASSSRTGAYAEAFF. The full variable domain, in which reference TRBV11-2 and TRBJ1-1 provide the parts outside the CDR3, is EAGVAQSPRYKIIEKRQSVAFWCNPISGHATLYWYQQILGQGPKLLIQFQNNGVVDDSQLPKDRFSAERLKGVDSTLKIQPAKLEDSAVYLCASSSRTGAYAEAFFGQGTRLTVV.

The CDR3 loop reads CASSPETGARGYGYTF. The CDR3, as DNA: TGTGCCAGCTCACCAGAGACAGGGGCGCGGGGGTATGGCTACACCTTC. The V call is TRBV18, the J call TRBJ1-2; 8 bases line up with TRBD1. CDR1 and CDR2 (germline): KGHSH, LQKENI. There are 16 residues in the CDR3. V trimming: 2 bases; J trimming: 5 bases; junction bases outside the gene matches: 10. Based on the CDR3 plus reference TRBV18 and TRBJ1-2, the full variable domain is NAGVMQNPRHLVRRRGQEARLRCSPMKGHSHVYWYRQLPEEGLKFMVYLQKENIIDESGMPKERFSAEFPKEGPSILRIQQVVRGDSAAYFCASSPETGARGYGYTFGSGTRLTVV.

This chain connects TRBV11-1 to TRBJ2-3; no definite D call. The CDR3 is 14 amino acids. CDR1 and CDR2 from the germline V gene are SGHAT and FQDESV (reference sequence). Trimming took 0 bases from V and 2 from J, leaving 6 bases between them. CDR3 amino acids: CASSLASYTDTQYF. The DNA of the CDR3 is TGTGCCAGCAGCTTAGCCTCCTACACAGATACGCAGTATTTT.

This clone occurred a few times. CDR3 sequence: CASSPRKGARSNEQFF. The CDR3 bases are TGTGCCAGCAGCCCCCGCAAGGGGGCACGGTCCAATGAGCAGTTCTTC. The chain links TRBV9 to TRBJ2-1; TRBD1 agrees at 7 bases. The CDR3 has 16 residues. CDR1 is SGDLS, CDR2 YYNGEE, per germline. V was pared by 4 bases and J by 6 bases, with 13 bases of the junction left unmatched.

This CDR3 is CASRLRHEGGEQFF. The CDR3 DNA reads TGTGCCAGCCGTCTGAGGCATGAGGGAGGCGAGCAGTTCTTC. The V call is TRBV2, the J call TRBJ2-1, with a possible D match to TRBD2 (6 bases). Germline CDR1 and CDR2: SNHLY and FYNNEI. CDR3 size: 14 residues. V dropped 8 bases and J dropped 10 bases, with 21 bases sitting between them.

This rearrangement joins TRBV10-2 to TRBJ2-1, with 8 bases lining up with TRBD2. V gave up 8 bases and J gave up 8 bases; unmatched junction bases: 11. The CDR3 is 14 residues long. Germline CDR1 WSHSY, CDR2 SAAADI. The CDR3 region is CASGWTGGPHEQFF. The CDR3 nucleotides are TGCGCCAGCGGATGGACGGGGGGGCCGCATGAGCAGTTCTTC.

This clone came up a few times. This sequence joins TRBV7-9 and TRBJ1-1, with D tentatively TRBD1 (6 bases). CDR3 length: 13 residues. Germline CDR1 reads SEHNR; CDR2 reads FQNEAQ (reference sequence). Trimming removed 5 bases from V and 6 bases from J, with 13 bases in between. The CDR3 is CASSPGEFAEAFF. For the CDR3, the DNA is TGTGCCAGCAGCCCAGGGGAATTCGCTGAAGCTTTCTTT.

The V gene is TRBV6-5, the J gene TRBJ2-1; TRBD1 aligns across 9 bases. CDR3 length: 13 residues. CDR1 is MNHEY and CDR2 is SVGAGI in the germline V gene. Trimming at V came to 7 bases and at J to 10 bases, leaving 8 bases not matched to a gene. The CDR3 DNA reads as TGTGCCAGCAAAGGACAGGGGCTAGGCGAGCAGTTCTTC. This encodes CASKGQGLGEQFF.

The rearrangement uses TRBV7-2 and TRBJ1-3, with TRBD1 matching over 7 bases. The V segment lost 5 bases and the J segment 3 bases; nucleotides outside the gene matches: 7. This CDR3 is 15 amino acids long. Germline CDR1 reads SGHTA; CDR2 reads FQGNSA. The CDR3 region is CASSQSTGFGNTIYF. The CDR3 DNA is TGTGCCAGCAGCCAATCGACAGGGTTTGGAAACACCATATATTTT.